These 10 T cell receptor beta chains were sequenced from one sample in a study of early T cells in non-severe SARS-CoV-2 infection (dated by TCRdb to about 2021). The receptor library was made with 5' RACE. TCRdb names NextSeq 500 as the instrument used. TCRdb reran the public reads through fastp at Q25 and MiXCR, keeping productive beta chains. For every CDR3 protein sequence, its rows merge into one entry that carries the most common genes and DNA. In all, the sample holds about 64,000 distinct CDR3 sequences, and around 21% of those were seen once. The leading ten clones occupy approximately 15% of the sample. Material: whole blood, obtained at baseline. The receptors derive from an adult who was a healthcare worker with PCR-confirmed SARS-CoV-2 infection or an uninfected control (not recorded which).

In its sample, this clonotype was seen a few times. The chain joins TRBV13 to TRBJ2-7; D is possibly TRBD2 (5 bases). This CDR3 contains 13 residues. Between the trimmed V and J ends, which lost 5 bases and 0 bases, there was a span of 8 bases. Per the germline V gene, CDR1 is PRHDT and CDR2 is FYEKMQ (reference sequence). The CDR3, as DNA: TGTGCCAGCAGCCCTGGAGGCTCCTACGAGCAGTACTTC. Translated: CASSPGGSYEQYF.

This chain uses TRBV29-1 with TRBJ2-7; D may correspond to TRBD1 or TRBD2 (5 bases each). CDR1 and CDR2 (germline): SQVTM, ANQGSEA. The CDR3 sequence is 11 residues long. Trimming removed 4 bases from V and 4 bases from J, with 8 bases in between. Here the CDR3 DNA reads TGCAGCGTTGGGGGGTTATACGAGCAGTACTTC. Its protein product is CSVGGLYEQYF.

This clonotype was observed a handful of times. The rearrangement joins TRBV3-1 to TRBJ2-1, with no clear D. With 6 bases removed from V and 0 bases from J, the gap between germline ends came to 15 bases. Looked up from germline, CDR1 is LGHDT and CDR2 is YNNKEL (reference sequence). CDR3 length equals 16 residues. CDR3 region: CASSPGRSSSYNEQFF. CDR3 coding DNA: TGTGCCAGCAGTCCCGGACGTTCAAGCTCCTACAATGAGCAGTTCTTC.

The rearrangement joins TRBV12-3 or TRBV12-4 to TRBJ2-5, with 9 bases matching TRBD1. Trimming took 5 bases from V and 5 from J; bases not matched to a gene: 6. The CDR3 consists of 14 residues. This CDR3 is CASSLTGGRETQYF. The CDR3 nucleotides read TGTGCCAGCAGTCTAACAGGGGGCAGGGAGACCCAGTACTTC.

The table lists this clonotype with a few counts. This chain connects TRBV14 to TRBJ1-1; no clear D gene. This CDR3 comprises 12 residues. The V end was cut by 4 bases, the J end by 11 bases, with 14 bases between. Germline-derived CDR1 and CDR2 are SGHDN and FVKESK. The CDR3 nucleotides read TGTGCCAGCAGCCCGACCGCGAGTTGGGCTTTCTTT. This sequence encodes CASSPTASWAFF.

This clonotype came up a few times. As DNA, the CDR3 is TGCGCCAGCAGCTCGTTCGACGGCCAGACCGAGCAGTACTTC. Encoded protein: CASSSFDGQTEQYF. The chain recombines TRBV5-1 with TRBJ2-7, with no clear D. From germline, CDR1 is SGHRS and CDR2 YFSETQ. The CDR3 contains 14 residues. Trimming pared 3 bases from V and 6 bases from J, leaving 16 bases between.

This clonotype was detected ten times or more. The chain joins TRBV30 to TRBJ1-1; D not certain. Germline V gene data show CDR1 as GTSNPN and CDR2 as SVGIG (reference sequence). Trimming took 3 bases from V and 5 from J, leaving 4 bases between them. The CDR3 sequence is 10 residues long. CDR3 amino acids: CAWRGTEAFF. The DNA for the CDR3 is TGTGCCTGGAGAGGGACTGAAGCTTTCTTT.

A few counts support this clonotype. The chain is built from TRBV5-6 and TRBJ1-2; 7 bases agree with TRBD1. The germline V gene has CDR1 SGHDT and CDR2 YYEEEE. This CDR3 is 13 amino acids long. V shed 1 base, J shed 8 bases, and the junction held 5 bases outside the gene matches. CDR3 bases: TGTGCCAGCAGCTTGAAGGGGGCGGGCGGCTACACCTTC. Translated, it gives CASSLKGAGGYTF. Using reference TRBV5-6 and TRBJ1-2 for the parts outside the CDR3, the full variable domain is DAGVTQSPTHLIKTRGQQVTLRCSPKSGHDTVSWYQQALGQGPQFIFQYYEEEERQRGNFPDRFSGHQFPNYSSELNVNALLLGDSALYLCASSLKGAGGYTFGSGTRLTVV.

This clonotype appeared once. The V and J genes are TRBV12-3 or TRBV12-4 and TRBJ2-5, with D maybe TRBD1 (5 bases). Trimming removed 6 bases at V and 4 bases at J, with 12 bases between. This CDR3 has 13 amino acids. CDR3 sequence reads: CASRGVHPETQYF. CDR3 DNA: TGTGCCAGCAGAGGGGTCCACCCAGAGACCCAGTACTTC.

J is TRBJ2-7 and V is TRBV28, with D possibly matching TRBD2 (6 bases). This CDR3 contains 12 residues. Trimming left V 2 bases short and J 5 bases short, with 7 bases between. Per the germline V gene, CDR1 is MDHEN and CDR2 is SYDVKM. The CDR3 sequence is CASSLGGNEQYF. Written as DNA, the CDR3 is TGTGCCAGCAGTTTAGGGGGGAACGAGCAGTACTTC.